Included here is one T cell receptor (beta chain) sequence, with context. Its antigen is not known. The data are from a study of beta chain features in type 1 diabetes. Findings and caveats of the study: Shorter TCRB CDR3s, moderately but significantly so, were found in Type 1 diabetes patients in all four CD4+ subsets.

The CDR3 has 14 residues. Germline V lookup: CDR1 PRHDT, CDR2 FYEKMQ (reference sequence). The V end was cut by 3 bases, the J end by 1 base, with 10 bases between. Naive, central memory, regulatory and stem cell-like memory cells within the CD4+ compartment were sorted using CD45RO/CCR7/CD25/CD127/CD95/CD27. Investigators reverse transcribed all isolated RNA, so they sequenced expressed TCRB transcripts. Naive, central memory and regulatory T cell samples came to a mean of around 3.5 million reads. The data were produced by immunoSEQ multiplex PCR, yet TCRdb's version contains in-frame clones alone and is incomplete. The table records about 350,000 clones, roughly 21% of them present only once.

The chain combines TRBV13 with TRBJ2-7, with D tentatively TRBD1 (6 bases). The clonotype was recovered from a woman between 18 and 30 years old in good health. Input material: naive CD4+ T cells from blood. Here the CDR3 DNA reads TGTGCCAGCAGCTTCACGGACAGATCCTACGAGCAGTACTTC. Residues: CASSFTDRSYEQYF.